This TCR beta chain was captured by sequencing in a study of cytomegalovirus exposure and HLA in healthy donors. General observations from the study: The study put 150 to 200 TCR beta chains on its list as cytomegalovirus-associated.

Sequencing was performed with immunoSEQ multiplex PCR; in TCRdb, only in-frame clones are kept and a portion is missing. The sample has 60,000 to 90,000 clones, 94% seen once; the top ten hold around 0.65%. Regarding this clone: The antigen remains undetermined.

CDR1 and CDR2 (germline): MNHEY, SMNVEV (reference sequence). Trimming left V 3 bases short and J 1 base short, with 9 bases between. The CDR3 sequence is 14 residues long. The sequenced material came from PBMCs. This rearrangement joins TRBV27 to TRBJ1-2; D gene unclear. The sequence came from a woman younger than 35 in good health and CMV-seronegative. The CDR3 DNA reads TGTGCCAGCAGTTTCTCGGGAAGTAACTATGGCTACACCTTC. It yields the protein CASSFSGSNYGYTF.